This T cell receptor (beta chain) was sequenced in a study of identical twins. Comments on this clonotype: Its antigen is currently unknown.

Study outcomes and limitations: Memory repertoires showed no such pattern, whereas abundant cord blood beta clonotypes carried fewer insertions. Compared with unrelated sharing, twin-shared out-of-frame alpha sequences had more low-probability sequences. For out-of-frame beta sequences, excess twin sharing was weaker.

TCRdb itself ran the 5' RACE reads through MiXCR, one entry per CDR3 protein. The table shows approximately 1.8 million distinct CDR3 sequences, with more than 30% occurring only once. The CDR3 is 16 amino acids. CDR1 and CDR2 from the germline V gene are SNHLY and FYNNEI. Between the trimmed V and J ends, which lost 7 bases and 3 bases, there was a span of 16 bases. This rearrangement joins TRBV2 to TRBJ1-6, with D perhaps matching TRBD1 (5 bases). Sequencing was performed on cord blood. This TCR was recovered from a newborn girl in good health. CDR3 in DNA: TGTGCCAGCATCTCCAGGGAAGGGTTCTATAATTCACCCCTCCACTTT. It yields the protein CASISREGFYNSPLHF.